The 12 T cell receptor beta chains presented below share a single source sample, sequenced in a study of blood T cell repertoires in COVID-19. The repertoire was sequenced with immunoSEQ multiplex PCR; TCRdb's copy has only in-frame clones and lacks some. The repertoire holds fewer than 60,000 clones, approximately 89% seen once, with approximately 6.4% in the top ten. The specimen was peripheral blood. These receptors all come from a man between 60 and 70 years old with acute or convalescent COVID-19.

The chain has TRBV7-9 and TRBJ2-7, with D tentatively TRBD2 (7 bases). Trimming pared 6 bases from V and 3 bases from J, leaving 24 bases between. The CDR3 is 17 residues long. Germline CDR1 and CDR2: SEHNR and FQNEAQ (reference sequence). DNA for the CDR3: TGTGCCAGCAGATCGGGACTAAAAACGGAGGGGGGCTACGAGCAGTACTTC. Amino acid sequence: CASRSGLKTEGGYEQYF. Full variable domain (remainder filled in from reference TRBV7-9 and TRBJ2-7): DTGVSQNPRHKITKRGQNVTFRCDPISEHNRLYWYRQTLGQGPEFLTYFQNEAQLEKSRLLSDRFSAERPKGSFSTLEIQRTEQGDSAMYLCASRSGLKTEGGYEQYFGPGTRLTVT.

CDR3 sequence: CASSGGLHTEAFF. CDR3 sequence (DNA): TGTGCCAGCAGTGGGGGACTCCACACTGAAGCTTTCTTT. The gene calls are TRBV27 and TRBJ1-1; tentatively, D is TRBD1 (5 bases). The CDR3 totals 13 residues. Germline V CDR1 and CDR2: MNHEY, SMNVEV (reference sequence). The germline V and J ends were trimmed by 5 bases and 3 bases, with 10 bases remaining between them.

This chain joins TRBV5-1 and TRBJ2-7; 9 nucleotides match TRBD2. Germline V gene lookup returns CDR1 SGHRS and CDR2 YFSETQ. The CDR3 spans 15 residues. After removal of 6 bases from V and 4 bases from J, the junction contained 11 bases not matched to a gene. The CDR3, as DNA: TGCGCCAGCACCATCACCGCGGGAGGGCCTTACGAGCAGTACTTC. It specifies CASTITAGGPYEQYF.

The chain links TRBV19 to TRBJ2-3; 7 bases are shared with TRBD1. The CDR3 length is 15 residues. The germline V gene encodes CDR1 LNHDA and CDR2 SQIVND (reference sequence). Losses at the gene ends were 1 base for V and 7 bases for J; bases not matched to a gene: 8. The CDR3 nucleotides read TGTGCCAGTAGTATAGGTCCTTACAGGGGAAATACGCAGTATTTT. Encoded protein: CASSIGPYRGNTQYF.

J is TRBJ1-4 and V is TRBV7-9, with TRBD1 matching over 7 bases. The CDR3 loop spans 15 amino acids. The trim removed 5 bases at V and 3 bases at J, leaving 6 bases unmatched. Germline V gene sequence: CDR1 SEHNR, CDR2 FQNEAQ (reference sequence). CDR3 sequence: CASSRQGHSNEKLFF. The CDR3 DNA reads as TGTGCCAGCAGCCGACAGGGACACTCTAATGAAAAACTGTTTTTT.

This chain uses TRBV2 with TRBJ1-5, with a weak D call TRBD1 (5 bases). The CDR3 has 15 residues. Trimming removed 9 bases from V and 0 bases from J, with 15 bases in between. CDR1 and CDR2 (germline): SNHLY, FYNNEI. CDR3 DNA: TGTGCCAGTGGGAAAGAACAGGCTAGCAATCAGCCCCAGCATTTT. It yields the protein CASGKEQASNQPQHF.

The CDR3 is CASSVVFDSRGNEQFF. The CDR3, as DNA: TGTGCCAGCAGCGTAGTGTTTGACTCGAGAGGTAATGAGCAGTTCTTC. The V and J genes are TRBV9 and TRBJ2-1; no definite D call. Germline CDR1 and CDR2: SGDLS and YYNGEE. The V gene lost 0 bases and the J gene lost 7 bases, with 17 bases spanning the gap. This CDR3 has 16 amino acids.

V is TRBV5-1 and J is TRBJ2-3; D remains unclear. The ends were cut back, 0 bases at V and 0 bases at J, with 5 bases in the middle. Germline assignment: CDR1 SGHRS and CDR2 YFSETQ. The CDR3 totals 14 residues. The CDR3 region has the DNA TGCGCCAGCAGCTTGGCCAGTAGCACAGATACGCAGTATTTT. It translates to CASSLASSTDTQYF. Based on the CDR3 plus reference TRBV5-1 and TRBJ2-3, the full variable domain is KAGVTQTPRYLIKTRGQQVTLSCSPISGHRSVSWYQQTPGQGLQFLFEYFSETQRNKGNFPGRFSGRQFSNSRSEMNVSTLELGDSALYLCASSLASSTDTQYFGPGTRLTVL.

The rearrangement joins TRBV7-2 to TRBJ2-2; possible D gene TRBD2, 6 bases. The germline V gene has CDR1 SGHTA and CDR2 FQGNSA. The V and J ends lost 3 bases and 5 bases respectively, with 16 bases between them. This CDR3 contains 16 residues. This CDR3 is CASSLWGVGVTGELFF. CDR3 sequence (DNA): TGTGCCAGCAGCTTGTGGGGGGTCGGGGTGACCGGGGAGCTGTTTTTT.

There are a few counts of this clone. Other nucleotide sequences from this sample produce the same CDR3. The V call is TRBV6-5, the J call TRBJ1-5; 7 bases line up with TRBD1. The length of the CDR3 is 15 residues. V was pared by 0 bases and J by 4 bases, with 3 bases of the junction left unmatched. Per the germline V gene, CDR1 is MNHEY and CDR2 is SVGAGI. CDR3 bases: TGTGCCAGCAGTTACTCGGCCAGGGGGAATCAGCCCCAGCATTTT. Its translation: CASSYSARGNQPQHF.

The chain recombines TRBV24-1 with TRBJ2-7; 7 bases fit TRBD1. V trimming: 3 bases; J trimming: 3 bases; junction bases outside the gene matches: 1. The germline gives CDR1 KGHDR, CDR2 SFDVKD. This CDR3 contains 13 residues. This CDR3 is CATSDGTDYEQYF. CDR3 DNA: TGTGCCACCAGTGATGGGACAGACTACGAGCAGTACTTC.

The V gene is TRBV19, the J gene TRBJ2-2, with D tentatively TRBD1 (6 bases). This CDR3 is built from 14 residues. Germline loops: CDR1 LNHDA, CDR2 SQIVND (reference sequence). V was clipped by 7 bases and J by 7 bases, with 16 bases between them. Here the CDR3 DNA reads TGTGCCAGTACTCTTTGGGACATTGGCGGGGAGCTGTTTTTT. As protein: CASTLWDIGGELFF.